What follows is one T cell receptor beta chain and its context. Its antigen remains unidentified. Unique molecular identifiers featured in each of the TCR beta cDNA libraries. TCRdb re-analysed the PCR reads in MiXCR, keeping a single row per CDR3 protein. Of hundreds of thousands of distinct CDR3 sequences listed, 30% to 40% are singletons. These data are taken from a study of post-analysis software for immune sequencing data. Study observations and caveats: Multiple sclerosis patients showed significantly lower normalized Chao1 diversity than controls did. Roughly 5 TRBV segments (TRBV5-6, TRBV5-1 and TRBV20-1 among them) occurred more frequently in patients than in controls.

V shed 10 bases and J shed 5 bases, with 14 bases lying between them. The CDR3 has 12 residues. The germline V gene has CDR1 MNHEY and CDR2 SVGEGT. Input material: blood. The chain has TRBV6-2 or TRBV6-3 and TRBJ2-5, with TRBD1 as a possible D gene (6 bases). This TCR came from a girl aged 2-10 years with multiple sclerosis. The CDR3 region has the DNA TGTGCCACAAGGACAGACGGGGAGACCCAGTACTTC. It specifies CATRTDGETQYF.